Each of the 25 T cell receptor beta chains below was sequenced from the same sample in a study of shared T cell receptors in the human thymus. The data were produced by immunoSEQ multiplex PCR, yet TCRdb's version contains in-frame clones alone and is incomplete. The sample shows 630,000 or so clones, around 87% of them seen only once. These data were also filed under a second study, of human thymus T cells.

The sequenced sample consisted of thymocytes. These receptors came from a boy in the first two years of life with a congenital heart defect.

The chain combines TRBV14 with TRBJ2-7; D ambiguous. Germline CDR1 is SGHDN and CDR2 is FVKESK. Trimming shortened V by 0 bases and J by 1 base, and 10 bases separated the two germline ends. There are 15 residues in the CDR3. CDR3 DNA: TGTGCCAGCAGCCAAGATCCTAACAGTTCCTACGAGCAGTACTTC. This sequence encodes CASSQDPNSSYEQYF.

In regard to this clone: This same CDR3 is encoded by further DNA sequences in the sample. The V gene is TRBV28, the J gene TRBJ2-7; no reliable D call. Germline values: CDR1 MDHEN, CDR2 SYDVKM. This CDR3 has 13 amino acids. With 2 bases removed from V and 3 bases from J, the gap between germline ends came to 8 bases. DNA of the CDR3: TGTGCCAGCAGTTTAGGTCTGAGCTACGAGCAGTACTTC. Its translation is CASSLGLSYEQYF.

This sequence joins TRBV28 and TRBJ2-2; D unclear. This CDR3 region has 17 residues. CDR1 is MDHEN, CDR2 SYDVKM, per germline. Trimming pared 6 bases from V and 0 bases from J, leaving 17 bases between. CDR3 coding DNA: TGTGCCAGCAGAAAGAAGATTGCGATAACGAACACCGGGGAGCTGTTTTTT. Its protein product is CASRKKIAITNTGELFF. Complete variable domain (other parts from reference TRBV28 and TRBJ2-2): DVKVTQSSRYLVKRTGEKVFLECVQDMDHENMFWYRQDPGLGLRLIYFSYDVKMKEKGDIPEGYSVSREKKERFSLILESASTNQTSMYLCASRKKIAITNTGELFFGEGSRLTVL.

This sequence joins TRBV7-2 and TRBJ1-3; TRBD1 might be the D (5 bases). The germline V gene encodes CDR1 SGHTA and CDR2 FQGNSA. The CDR3 is 16 residues long. Trimming stripped 3 bases from V and 0 bases from J, with 12 bases between. CDR3 bases: TGTGCCAGCAGCTTCAGGGAAGGAGACTCTGGAAACACCATATATTTT. Encoded protein: CASSFREGDSGNTIYF.

The V gene is TRBV4-3, the J gene TRBJ2-3; TRBD2 agrees at 9 bases. V shed 0 bases, J shed 7 bases, and the junction held 11 bases outside the gene matches. The CDR3 runs to 17 residues. Germline-derived CDR1 and CDR2 are LGHNA and YSLEER. The CDR3 DNA is TGCGCCAGCAGCCAAGATGGGCGGGGGGGCAATCCCTATACGCAGTATTTT. It specifies CASSQDGRGGNPYTQYF.

This sequence joins TRBV7-2 and TRBJ2-5; 8 bases agree with TRBD1. Germline V CDR1 and CDR2: SGHTA, FQGNSA. V lost 5 bases, J lost 5 bases, and 13 bases stayed unmatched. The CDR3 has 16 residues. CDR3 protein: CASSTGQDHHLETQYF. Here the CDR3 DNA reads TGTGCCAGCAGCACGGGACAGGACCACCACCTGGAGACCCAGTACTTC.

The chain recombines TRBV28 with TRBJ1-2; weak D call: TRBD1 (6 bases). Deletions cut 3 bases from V and 8 bases from J, with 7 bases between. CDR1 and CDR2 (germline): MDHEN, SYDVKM. The CDR3 extends over 11 amino acids. The chain's CDR3 is CASSFRGGYTF. CDR3 nucleotides: TGTGCCAGCAGTTTCAGGGGAGGCTACACCTTC.

V and J are TRBV13 and TRBJ1-2, with 7 bases identical to TRBD1. Germline CDR1 is PRHDT and CDR2 is FYEKMQ (reference sequence). CDR3 length equals 16 residues. V lost 3 bases to trimming and J lost 1 base; unmatched junction nucleotides: 8. Written as DNA, the CDR3 is TGTGCCAGCAGCTTGCCCCTCGGGACAGTTAACTATGGCTACACCTTC. It specifies CASSLPLGTVNYGYTF.

V is TRBV6-6 and J is TRBJ2-7; D possibly corresponds to TRBD1 (6 bases). This CDR3 region has 13 residues. The germline V gene encodes CDR1 MNHNY and CDR2 SVGAGI (reference sequence). The V and J ends lost 7 bases and 2 bases respectively, with 12 bases between them. The CDR3 DNA reads as TGTGCCAGCACCTCAGGGGTCGCCTACGAGCAGTACTTC. It translates to CASTSGVAYEQYF.

The chain joins TRBV5-1 to TRBJ2-7; 15 nucleotides match TRBD2. V was clipped by 2 bases and J by 12 bases; unmatched bases: 6. Germline CDR1 is SGHRS and CDR2 is YFSETQ. The CDR3 sequence is 14 residues long. Written as DNA, the CDR3 is TGCGCCAGCAGCTTAGGACTAGCGGGGGGGCCCGTGTACTTC. Its translation is CASSLGLAGGPVYF.

The rearrangement joins TRBV7-8 to TRBJ1-1; D perhaps matches TRBD1 (6 bases). Germline-derived CDR1 and CDR2 are SGHVS and FQNEAQ. V was clipped by 7 bases and J by 11 bases, with 20 bases between them. The CDR3 is 13 residues long. This CDR3 reads CASITRGGAGAFF. CDR3 in DNA: TGTGCCAGCATCACCCGGGGGGGGGCTGGGGCTTTCTTT. Using reference TRBV7-8 and TRBJ1-1 for the parts outside the CDR3, the full variable domain is GAGVSQSPRYKVAKRGQDVALRCDPISGHVSLFWYQQALGQGPEFLTYFQNEAQLDKSGLPSDRFFAERPEGSVSTLKIQRTQQEDSAVYLCASITRGGAGAFFGQGTRLTVV.

The J gene is TRBJ2-1, the V gene TRBV7-8; 7 positions agree with TRBD1. Trimming cost V 5 bases and J 0 bases; bases outside gene matches: 10. The CDR3 contains 17 residues. The germline V gene has CDR1 SGHVS and CDR2 FQNEAQ. As DNA, the CDR3 is TGTGCCAGCAGCGTTAATCGACAGGGAATCTCCTACAATGAGCAGTTCTTC. It encodes CASSVNRQGISYNEQFF.

This chain joins TRBV6-6 and TRBJ1-2, with 9 bases matching TRBD1. This CDR3 is 16 amino acids long. The junction had 9 bases not matched to a gene; V was cut back by 2 bases and J by 5 bases. In germline, CDR1 is MNHNY, CDR2 SVGAGI (reference sequence). The CDR3, as DNA: TGTGCCAGCAGTTACACCCCGGGACAGGGAAGGTATGGCTACACCTTC. Translation: CASSYTPGQGRYGYTF.

V usage is TRBV25-1 and J usage is TRBJ2-1; 8 nucleotides agree with TRBD2. Germline V gene sequence: CDR1 MGHDK, CDR2 SYGVNS. This CDR3 has 16 amino acids. V lost 0 bases to trimming and J lost 3 bases; unmatched junction nucleotides: 4. The CDR3 nucleotides are TGTGCCAGCAGTGAATATCGGGGGGGCATCTACAATGAGCAGTTCTTC. The encoded protein is CASSEYRGGIYNEQFF.

The chain links TRBV29-1 to TRBJ1-5; possibly TRBD1 for D (6 bases). With 6 bases removed from V and 5 bases from J, the gap between germline ends came to 14 bases. CDR3 size: 13 residues. Germline assignment: CDR1 SQVTM and CDR2 ANQGSEA. The CDR3 bases are TGCAGCGTCGCCGGCCCAGGGGATCAGCCCCAGCATTTT. This gives the protein CSVAGPGDQPQHF.

The CDR3 protein is CASSLAVSGSYNSPLHF. In DNA form, the CDR3 reads TGTGCCAGCAGCTTGGCAGTCAGTGGCTCCTATAATTCACCCCTCCACTTT. The genes are TRBV5-6 and TRBJ1-6; the D is unclear. V was pared by 0 bases and J by 0 bases, with 10 bases between. The CDR3 is made up of 17 amino acids. Looked up from germline, CDR1 is SGHDT and CDR2 is YYEEEE.

The V and J genes are TRBV6-1 and TRBJ2-7; the D gene is possibly TRBD2 (5 bases). The CDR3 extends over 14 amino acids. V lost 6 bases to trimming and J lost 3 bases, with 15 bases between them. Germline V gives CDR1 MNHNS, CDR2 SASEGT. CDR3 nucleotide sequence: TGTGCCAGCAGGGAGGCGGTTGGCCTCTACGAGCAGTACTTC. Translation: CASREAVGLYEQYF.

This chain links TRBV20-1 with TRBJ1-1; 7 bases are a match to TRBD1. CDR1 is DFQATT, CDR2 SNEGSKA, per germline (reference sequence). This CDR3 comprises 11 residues. J lost 7 bases, V lost 5 bases, and 4 bases had no gene match. The CDR3 region has the DNA TGCAGTGCTCCAGACAGGGTTGAAGCTTTCTTT. Translation gives CSAPDRVEAFF.

V is TRBV29-1 and J is TRBJ1-1, with D maybe TRBD1 (6 bases). This CDR3 spans 10 amino acids. Germline V gene data show CDR1 as SQVTM and CDR2 as ANQGSEA. With 6 bases removed from V and 6 bases from J, the gap between germline ends came to 8 bases. CDR3 in amino acids: CSVPGAEAFF. In DNA form, the CDR3 reads TGCAGCGTCCCAGGGGCTGAAGCTTTCTTT. Full variable domain (rest looked up from reference TRBV29-1 and TRBJ1-1): SAVISQKPSRDICQRGTSLTIQCQVDSQVTMMFWYRQQPGQSLTLIATANQGSEATYESGFVIDKFPISRPNLTFSTLTVSNMSPEDSSIYLCSVPGAEAFFGQGTRLTVV.

This chain joins TRBV29-1 and TRBJ1-1; the D gene is possibly TRBD1 (6 bases). Germline CDR1 SQVTM, CDR2 ANQGSEA. This CDR3 has 14 amino acids. V lost 2 bases and J lost 7, with 17 bases in between. The CDR3 here is CSVETRPGVIEAFF. CDR3 in DNA: TGCAGCGTTGAAACTAGGCCAGGGGTGATTGAAGCTTTCTTT.

V gene TRBV28 combines with J gene TRBJ1-1; D is undetermined. CDR1 and CDR2 (germline): MDHEN, SYDVKM. The CDR3 is made up of 15 amino acids. Trimming left V 3 bases short and J 4 bases short, with 15 bases between. This chain's CDR3 is CASSFPDNHGTEAFF. The CDR3 DNA reads TGTGCCAGCAGTTTCCCAGACAACCACGGCACTGAAGCTTTCTTT.

The chain couples TRBV10-1 to TRBJ2-1; 7 bases fit TRBD1. The CDR3 is 15 amino acids. Germline V gives CDR1 WNHNN, CDR2 SYGVQD (reference sequence). Germline trimming cut 3 bases from V and 8 bases from J; bases unmatched to any gene: 10. The CDR3 nucleotides read TGCGCCAGCAGTGACCGGGACAGCCCGGACGATGAGCAGTTCTTC. This translates into CASSDRDSPDDEQFF.

This sequence joins TRBV6-6 and TRBJ2-3; D unresolved. V was clipped by 2 bases and J by 3 bases, with 6 bases between them. Germline CDR1 and CDR2: MNHNY and SVGAGI (reference sequence). CDR3 length: 13 amino acids. CDR3 bases: TGTGCCAGCAGTTACCGCGTAACAGATACGCAGTATTTT. As protein: CASSYRVTDTQYF.

The chain employs TRBV6-5 and TRBJ2-7; D remains unclear. The CDR3 runs 13 residues. Germline V gives CDR1 MNHEY, CDR2 SVGAGI. The ends were cut back, 6 bases at V and 4 bases at J, with 13 bases in the middle. The CDR3 DNA is TGTGCCAGCAGCCCCCATCCCCCATACGAGCAGTACTTC. Translated, it gives CASSPHPPYEQYF.

The gene calls are TRBV5-4 and TRBJ2-5; no definite D call. CDR1 is SGHNT, CDR2 YYREEE, per germline (reference sequence). Deletions cut 0 bases from V and 5 bases from J, with 8 bases between. This CDR3 contains 13 residues. The CDR3 spells CASSLDYGETQYF. The CDR3 region has the DNA TGTGCCAGCAGCTTGGACTATGGGGAGACCCAGTACTTC.